What follows describes a single T cell receptor (beta chain). This clonotype was seen more than once but under ten times. Its antigen is currently not known. Per-nucleotide qualities are absent, and no much larger clonotype sits a single base away. Reading from cysteine to phenylalanine, the CDR3 counts 17 amino acids. Just CDR3 DNA is preserved here, 51 bases in frame from base 1. From V the trimming removes 6 bases and from J it removes 0 bases, while the gene matches leave 13 bases of the junction unaccounted for. CDR1 SQVTM and CDR2 ANQGSEA are derived from the germline V gene. The treatment or condition label for this specimen denotes: allogeneic hematopoietic cell transplantation with graft depleted of TCRalphabeta T cells and CD19 B cells. The children who served as transplant recipients had been given grafts of TCRalphabeta/CD19-depleted allogeneic hematopoietic cells. The entry originates in a study of T-cell reconstitution after alpha-beta-depleted transplantation in children (dated by TCRdb to the mid-2010s). Background for the entire study: The study quantitatively tracked T-cell immune reconstitution after TCRalphabeta/CD19-depleted allogeneic hematopoietic cell transplantation in children using TCR repertoire profiling. Overall study outcomes, separate from this receptor: In some patients, the high TCRbeta diversity seen at day 60 was put down to recipient T cells and intrathymic progenitors that had survived conditioning. Over subsequent months, a decline in hyperexpanded clone frequencies was noted, and after one year, T-cell counts and TCRbeta diversity were mostly ascribed to newly produced T cells. The apparently early alphabetaT-cell count recovery about two months after transplant was reportedly dependent on only several hundred rapidly expanded clones derived from non-depleted graft cells.

Libraries were made using PCR. Sequenced using an Illumina HiSeq 2500. TCR library preparation used molecular barcoding, with unique molecular identifiers applied to normalize quantification of the TCRbeta repertoire. TCRdb applied fastp at Q25 and MiXCR to the public reads, then kept only in-frame beta chains. Every entry covers one CDR3 protein and lists the most common genes and DNA from its rows. This sample holds 500,000 to 750,000 distinct CDR3 sequences; around 13% were observed only once. Around 2% of the sample is held by the ten biggest clonotypes. The source of this sequence is a male patient under 18 who had a stem cell transplant for acute myeloid leukemia, so the T cells may come from the graft donor. Material: PBMCs, mostly from graft donor cells, obtained 360 days after TCRalphabeta/CD19-depleted stem cell transplant. This chain joins TRBV29-1 to TRBJ2-3; a stretch of 9 junction bases matches TRBD2. DNA sequence: TGCAGCGTCGAGGACTATAGCGGGGGCTCTAGCACAGATACGCAGTATTTT. This gives the protein CSVEDYSGGSSTDTQYF.